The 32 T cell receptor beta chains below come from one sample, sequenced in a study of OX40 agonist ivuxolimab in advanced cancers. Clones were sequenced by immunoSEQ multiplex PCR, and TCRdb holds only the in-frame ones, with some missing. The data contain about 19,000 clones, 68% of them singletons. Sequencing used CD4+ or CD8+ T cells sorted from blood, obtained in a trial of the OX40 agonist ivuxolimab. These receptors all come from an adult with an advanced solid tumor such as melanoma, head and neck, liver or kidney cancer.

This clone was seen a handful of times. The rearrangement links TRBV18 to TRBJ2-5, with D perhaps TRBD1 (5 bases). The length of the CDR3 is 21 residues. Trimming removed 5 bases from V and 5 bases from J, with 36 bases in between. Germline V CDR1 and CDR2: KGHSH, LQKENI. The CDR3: CASSYLSFLDYVPDRNETQYF. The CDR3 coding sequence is TGTGCCAGCTCATACCTCAGCTTCCTGGATTATGTTCCAGACAGAAATGAGACCCAGTACTTC.

CDR3 protein: CASSFKREETQYF. The CDR3 DNA follows: TGTGCCAGCAGTTTCAAGCGGGAAGAGACCCAGTACTTC. The chain employs TRBV27 and TRBJ2-5; D may be TRBD2 (6 bases). Germline-derived CDR1 and CDR2 are MNHEY and SMNVEV (reference sequence). The CDR3 is made up of 13 amino acids. Trimming shortened V by 3 bases and J by 3 bases, and 8 bases separated the two germline ends.

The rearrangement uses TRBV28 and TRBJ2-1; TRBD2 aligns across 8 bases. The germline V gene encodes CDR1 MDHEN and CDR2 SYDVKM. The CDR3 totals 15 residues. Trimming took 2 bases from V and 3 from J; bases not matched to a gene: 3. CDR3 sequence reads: CASSLISGIYNEQFF. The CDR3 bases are TGTGCCAGCAGTTTAATTAGCGGGATCTACAATGAGCAGTTCTTC. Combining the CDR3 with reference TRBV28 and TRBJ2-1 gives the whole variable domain DVKVTQSSRYLVKRTGEKVFLECVQDMDHENMFWYRQDPGLGLRLIYFSYDVKMKEKGDIPEGYSVSREKKERFSLILESASTNQTSMYLCASSLISGIYNEQFFGPGTRLTVL.

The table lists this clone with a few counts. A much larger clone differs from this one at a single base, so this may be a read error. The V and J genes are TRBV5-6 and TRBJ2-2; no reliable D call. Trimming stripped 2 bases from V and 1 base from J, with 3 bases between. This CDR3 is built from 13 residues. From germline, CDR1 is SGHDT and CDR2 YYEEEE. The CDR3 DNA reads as TGTGCCAGCAGCTTTCAGAACACCGGGGAGCTGTTTTTT. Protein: CASSFQNTGELFF.

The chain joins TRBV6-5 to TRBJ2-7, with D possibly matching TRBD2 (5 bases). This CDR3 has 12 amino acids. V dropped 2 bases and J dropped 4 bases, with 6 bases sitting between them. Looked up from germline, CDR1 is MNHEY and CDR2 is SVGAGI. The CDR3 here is CASSYEGYEQYF. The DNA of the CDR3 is TGTGCCAGCAGTTACGAGGGATACGAGCAGTACTTC.

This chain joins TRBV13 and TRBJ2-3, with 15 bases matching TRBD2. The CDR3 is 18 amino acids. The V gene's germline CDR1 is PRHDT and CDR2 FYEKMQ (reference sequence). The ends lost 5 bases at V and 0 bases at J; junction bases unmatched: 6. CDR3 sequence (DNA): TGTGCCAGCAGCGAATGGGGGACTAGCGGGGGGAGCACAGATACGCAGTATTTT. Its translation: CASSEWGTSGGSTDTQYF.

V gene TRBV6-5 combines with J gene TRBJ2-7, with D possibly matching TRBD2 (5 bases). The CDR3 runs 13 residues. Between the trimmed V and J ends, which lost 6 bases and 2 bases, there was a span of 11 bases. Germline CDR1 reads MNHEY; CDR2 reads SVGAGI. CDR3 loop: CASSHGKAYEQYF. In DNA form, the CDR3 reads TGTGCCAGCAGCCACGGGAAGGCCTACGAGCAGTACTTC.

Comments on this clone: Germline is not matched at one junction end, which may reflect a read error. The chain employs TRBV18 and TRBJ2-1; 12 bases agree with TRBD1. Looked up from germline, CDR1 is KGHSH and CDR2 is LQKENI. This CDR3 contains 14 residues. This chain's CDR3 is CASSGTGGYDEQFF. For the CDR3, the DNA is TGTGCCAGCTCAGGGACAGGGGGCTACGATGAGCAGTTCTTC.

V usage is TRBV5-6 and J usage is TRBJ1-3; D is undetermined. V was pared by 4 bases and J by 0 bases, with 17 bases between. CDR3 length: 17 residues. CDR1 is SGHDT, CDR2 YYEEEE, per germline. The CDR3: CASSGGRRAFSGNTIYF. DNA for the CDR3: TGTGCCAGCAGCGGCGGACGTAGAGCGTTCTCTGGAAACACCATATATTTT.

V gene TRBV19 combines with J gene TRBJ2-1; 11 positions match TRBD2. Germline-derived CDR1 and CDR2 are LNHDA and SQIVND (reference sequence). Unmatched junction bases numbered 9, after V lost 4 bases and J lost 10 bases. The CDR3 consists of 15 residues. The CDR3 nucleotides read TGTGCCAGTAGTAGGGTAGCGGGGGGGCTCGGCGAGCAGTTCTTC. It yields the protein CASSRVAGGLGEQFF.

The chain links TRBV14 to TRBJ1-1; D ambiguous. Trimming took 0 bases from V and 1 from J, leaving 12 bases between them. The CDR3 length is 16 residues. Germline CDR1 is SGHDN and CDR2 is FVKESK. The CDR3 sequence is CASSQDIEDGNTEAFF. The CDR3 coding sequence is TGTGCCAGCAGCCAAGATATAGAGGACGGGAACACTGAAGCTTTCTTT.

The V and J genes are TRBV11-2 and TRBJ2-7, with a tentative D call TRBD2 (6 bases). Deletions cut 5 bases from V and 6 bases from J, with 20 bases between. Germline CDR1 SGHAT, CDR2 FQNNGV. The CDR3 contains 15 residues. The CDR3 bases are TGTGCCAGCAGCCCCCCAGGAGGGAGCCCTCTCGAGCAGTACTTC. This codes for CASSPPGGSPLEQYF.

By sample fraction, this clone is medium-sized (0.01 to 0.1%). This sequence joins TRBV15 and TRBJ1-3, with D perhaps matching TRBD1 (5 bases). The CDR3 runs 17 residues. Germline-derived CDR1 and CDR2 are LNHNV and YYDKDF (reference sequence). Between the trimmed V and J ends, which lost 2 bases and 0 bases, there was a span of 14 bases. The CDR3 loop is CATSRSRDGRSGNTIYF. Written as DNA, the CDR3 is TGTGCCACCAGCAGATCCCGGGACGGACGCTCTGGAAACACCATATATTTT.

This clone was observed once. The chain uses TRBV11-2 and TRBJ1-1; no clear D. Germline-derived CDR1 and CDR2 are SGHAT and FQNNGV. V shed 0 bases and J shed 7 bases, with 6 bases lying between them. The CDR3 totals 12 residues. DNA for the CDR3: TGTGCCAGCAGCTTAGAGACCTTTGAAGCTTTCTTT. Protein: CASSLETFEAFF.

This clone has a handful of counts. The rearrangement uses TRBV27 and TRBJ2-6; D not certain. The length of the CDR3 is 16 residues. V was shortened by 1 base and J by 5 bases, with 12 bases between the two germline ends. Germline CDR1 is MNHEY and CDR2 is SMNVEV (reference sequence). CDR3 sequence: CASSLLPLSWANVLTF. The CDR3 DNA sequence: TGTGCCAGCAGTTTATTGCCTCTCAGTTGGGCCAACGTCCTGACTTTC.

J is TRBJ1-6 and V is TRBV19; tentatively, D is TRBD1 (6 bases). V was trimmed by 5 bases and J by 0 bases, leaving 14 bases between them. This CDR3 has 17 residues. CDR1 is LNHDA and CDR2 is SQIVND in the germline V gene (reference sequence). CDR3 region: CASSPGTPSSYNSPLHF. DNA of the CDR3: TGTGCCAGTAGTCCGGGGACACCTTCCTCCTATAATTCACCCCTCCACTTT.

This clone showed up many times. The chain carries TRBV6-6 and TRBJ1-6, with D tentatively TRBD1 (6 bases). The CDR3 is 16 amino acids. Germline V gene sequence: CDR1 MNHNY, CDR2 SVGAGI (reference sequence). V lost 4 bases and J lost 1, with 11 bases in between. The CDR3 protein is CASSLEGTSYNSPLHF. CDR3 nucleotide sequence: TGTGCCAGCAGTTTGGAAGGGACATCCTATAATTCACCCCTCCACTTT.

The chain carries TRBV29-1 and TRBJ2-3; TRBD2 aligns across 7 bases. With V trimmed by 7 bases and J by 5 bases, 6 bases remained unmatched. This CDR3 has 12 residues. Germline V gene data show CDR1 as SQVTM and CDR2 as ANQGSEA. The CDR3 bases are TGCAGCGCAATACTAGCGAGAGATACGCAGTATTTT. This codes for CSAILARDTQYF.

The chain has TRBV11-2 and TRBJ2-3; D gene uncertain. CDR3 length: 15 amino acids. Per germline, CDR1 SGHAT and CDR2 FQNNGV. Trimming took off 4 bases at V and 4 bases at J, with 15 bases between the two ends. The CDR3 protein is CASSSHPVPPDTQYF. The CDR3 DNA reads TGTGCCAGCAGCTCACATCCGGTTCCGCCAGATACGCAGTATTTT.

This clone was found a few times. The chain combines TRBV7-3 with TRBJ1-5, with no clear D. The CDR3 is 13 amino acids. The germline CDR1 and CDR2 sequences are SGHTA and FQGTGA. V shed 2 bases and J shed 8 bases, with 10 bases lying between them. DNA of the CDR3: TGTGCCAGCAGCTTAGGTTTCGGGGAGCCCCAGCATTTT. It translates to CASSLGFGEPQHF.

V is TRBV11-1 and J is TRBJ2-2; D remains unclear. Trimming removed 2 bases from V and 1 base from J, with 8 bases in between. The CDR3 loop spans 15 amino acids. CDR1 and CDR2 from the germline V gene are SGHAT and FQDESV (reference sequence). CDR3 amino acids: CASSLLSGNTGELFF. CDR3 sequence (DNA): TGTGCCAGCAGCTTACTGTCGGGGAACACCGGGGAGCTGTTTTTT.

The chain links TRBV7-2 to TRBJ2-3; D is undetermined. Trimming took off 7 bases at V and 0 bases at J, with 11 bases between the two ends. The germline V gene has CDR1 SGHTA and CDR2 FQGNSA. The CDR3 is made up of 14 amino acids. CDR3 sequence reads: CASNPSQSTDTQYF. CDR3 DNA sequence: TGTGCCAGCAACCCTTCCCAAAGCACAGATACGCAGTATTTT.

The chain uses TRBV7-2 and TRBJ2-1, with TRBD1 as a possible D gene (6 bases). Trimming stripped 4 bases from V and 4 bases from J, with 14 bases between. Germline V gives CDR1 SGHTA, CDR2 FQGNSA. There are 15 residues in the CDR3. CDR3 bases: TGTGCCAGCAGCTCAACAGGGTCAATTTACAATGAGCAGTTCTTC. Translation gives CASSSTGSIYNEQFF.

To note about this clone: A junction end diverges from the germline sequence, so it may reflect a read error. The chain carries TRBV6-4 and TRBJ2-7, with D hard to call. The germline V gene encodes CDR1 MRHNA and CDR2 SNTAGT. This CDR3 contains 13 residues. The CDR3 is CASSYSSSSEQYF. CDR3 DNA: TGTGCCAGCAGTTACTCGAGTTCATCCGAGCAGTACTTC.

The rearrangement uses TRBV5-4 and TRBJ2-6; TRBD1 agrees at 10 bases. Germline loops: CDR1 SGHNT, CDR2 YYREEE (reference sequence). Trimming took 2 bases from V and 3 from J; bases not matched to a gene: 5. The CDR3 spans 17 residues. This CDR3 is CASSFRQGAYGANVLTF. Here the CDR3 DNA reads TGTGCCAGCAGCTTTCGACAGGGGGCGTATGGGGCCAACGTCCTGACTTTC.

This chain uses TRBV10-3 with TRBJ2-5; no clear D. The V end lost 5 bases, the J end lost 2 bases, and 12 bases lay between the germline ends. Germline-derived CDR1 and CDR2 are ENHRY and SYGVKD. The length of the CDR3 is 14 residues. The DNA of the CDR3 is TGTGCCATCAGTACCTTAAACAAGCAAGAGACCCAGTACTTC. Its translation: CAISTLNKQETQYF.

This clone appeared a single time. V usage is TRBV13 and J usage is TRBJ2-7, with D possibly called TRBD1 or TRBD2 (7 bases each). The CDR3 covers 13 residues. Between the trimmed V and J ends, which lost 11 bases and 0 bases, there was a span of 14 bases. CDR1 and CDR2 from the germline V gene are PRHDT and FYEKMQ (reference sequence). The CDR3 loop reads CAVQGGSSYEQYF. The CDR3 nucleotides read TGTGCCGTCCAGGGGGGGAGCTCCTACGAGCAGTACTTC.

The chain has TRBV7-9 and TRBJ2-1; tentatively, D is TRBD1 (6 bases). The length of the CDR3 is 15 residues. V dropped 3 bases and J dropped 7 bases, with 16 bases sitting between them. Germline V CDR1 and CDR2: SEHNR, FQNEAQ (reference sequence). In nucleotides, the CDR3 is TGTGCCAGCAGCTTTGGGGGCGAATCGCGTAATGAGCAGTTCTTC. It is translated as CASSFGGESRNEQFF.

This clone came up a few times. CDR3 protein: CASSLGRRGETQYF. The CDR3 DNA follows: TGTGCCAGCAGCTTAGGTCGGCGGGGCGAGACCCAGTACTTC. This chain connects TRBV7-2 to TRBJ2-5; possibly TRBD2 for D (6 bases). Germline V lookup: CDR1 SGHTA, CDR2 FQGNSA. Trimming stripped 1 base from V and 5 bases from J, with 11 bases between. This CDR3 spans 14 amino acids.

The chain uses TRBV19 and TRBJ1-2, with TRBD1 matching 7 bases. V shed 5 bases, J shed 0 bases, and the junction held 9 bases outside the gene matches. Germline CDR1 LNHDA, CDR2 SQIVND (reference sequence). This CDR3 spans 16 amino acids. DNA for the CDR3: TGTGCCAGTAGTGTCACAGGGGCCTTAGCTAACTATGGCTACACCTTC. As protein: CASSVTGALANYGYTF.

In DNA form, the CDR3 reads TGTGCCAGCAGCCAAGACTTGGGACAGTCAATTCGTGGCTACACCTTC. Amino acid sequence: CASSQDLGQSIRGYTF. V is TRBV4-2 and J is TRBJ1-2, with TRBD1 matching over 7 bases. Germline V lookup: CDR1 LGHNA, CDR2 YNFKEQ. Germline trimming cut 0 bases from V and 7 bases from J; bases unmatched to any gene: 11. The length of the CDR3 is 16 residues.

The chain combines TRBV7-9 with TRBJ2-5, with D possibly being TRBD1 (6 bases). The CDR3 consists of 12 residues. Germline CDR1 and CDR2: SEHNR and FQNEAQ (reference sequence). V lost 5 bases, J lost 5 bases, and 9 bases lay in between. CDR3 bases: TGTGCCAGCAGCCGGGACACCGAGACCCAGTACTTC. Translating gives CASSRDTETQYF.